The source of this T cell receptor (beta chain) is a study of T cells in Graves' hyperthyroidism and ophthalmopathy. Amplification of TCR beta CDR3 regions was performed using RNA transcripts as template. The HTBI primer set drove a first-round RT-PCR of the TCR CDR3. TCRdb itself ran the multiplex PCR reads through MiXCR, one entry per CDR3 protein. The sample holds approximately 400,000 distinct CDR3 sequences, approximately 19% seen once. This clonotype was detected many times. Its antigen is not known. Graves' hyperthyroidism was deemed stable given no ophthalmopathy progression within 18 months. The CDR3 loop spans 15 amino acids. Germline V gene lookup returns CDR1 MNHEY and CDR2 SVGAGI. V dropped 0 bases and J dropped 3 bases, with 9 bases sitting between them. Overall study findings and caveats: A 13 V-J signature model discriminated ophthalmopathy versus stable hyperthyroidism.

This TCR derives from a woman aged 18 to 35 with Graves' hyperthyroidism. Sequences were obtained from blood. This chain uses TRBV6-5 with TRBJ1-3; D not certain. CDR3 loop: CASSYSITFGNTIYF. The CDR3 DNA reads TGTGCCAGCAGTTACTCGATTACGTTTGGAAACACCATATATTTT.